This T cell receptor (beta chain) was sequenced during a study of neurological immune-mediated disorders. This clonotype was counted at least ten times. Its target is not known. The cDNA was generated through 5'RACE incorporating 10-nucleotide random UMIs. One entry per CDR3 protein, called by TCRdb with MiXCR from the 5' RACE reads. The table lists roughly 59,000 distinct CDR3 sequences, around 5% of them singletons. Study outcomes and limitations: Subjects shared no identical expanded-clone CDR3 amino acid sequences, suggesting private TCR-beta repertoires in all groups.

The clonotype comes from a human donor with multiple sclerosis. The donor label of this sample is uncertain. Sample: PBMCs.

The CDR3 here is CASSFLRTSPLHF. The CDR3 bases are TGCGCCAGCAGCTTTTTGCGAACTTCACCCCTCCACTTT. The chain combines TRBV5-1 with TRBJ1-6, with unresolved D. This CDR3 has 13 amino acids. Trimming stripped 2 bases from V and 9 bases from J, with 9 bases between. Germline V gene sequence: CDR1 SGHRS, CDR2 YFSETQ.